One sample yielded the 24 T cell receptor beta chains listed below, sequenced in a study of T-cell memory formation after mild COVID-19 (dated by TCRdb to about 2021). Preparation of the library involved 5' RACE. Sequencer: Illumina NovaSeq 6000. In TCRdb, the public reads were trimmed at Q25 with fastp and aligned with MiXCR, with productive beta chains retained. Rows are unified per CDR3 protein, each entry keeping the most common DNA and genes. This sample lists 400,000 or so distinct CDR3 sequences; over 15% were detected once. The top ten hold around 8.4% of the sample. Sequencing was performed on PBMCs or a T cell subset sorted from them (not recorded which). Receptor source: an adult woman who had mild COVID-19 (a few samples of this study predate the infection). The sample titles of this study are shuffled in the database, so cell type and time point are left out; the donor was told from shared clones.

This clonotype has just a few counts. The rearrangement links TRBV28 to TRBJ2-7; D gene ambiguous. Germline CDR1 reads MDHEN; CDR2 reads SYDVKM. V shed 6 bases and J shed 5 bases, with 8 bases lying between them. CDR3 size: 11 residues. CDR3 DNA sequence: TGTGCCAGCAGCCGTGTTAACGAGCAGTACTTC. Its protein is CASSRVNEQYF.

This clonotype showed up just a few times. This chain links TRBV4-3 with TRBJ2-7; 15 nucleotides match TRBD2. There are 17 residues in the CDR3. CDR1 and CDR2 from the germline V gene are LGHNA and YSLEER. V was clipped by 3 bases and J by 6 bases; unmatched bases: 9. The CDR3 DNA reads TGCGCCAGCAGCCACTTAGGACTAGCGGGAGGGCCGGGCGAGCAGTACTTC. Encoded protein: CASSHLGLAGGPGEQYF.

The chain uses TRBV7-9 and TRBJ2-2; 8 bases match TRBD2. CDR1 is SEHNR, CDR2 FQNEAQ, per germline (reference sequence). CDR3 length equals 16 residues. After removal of 5 bases from V and 4 bases from J, the junction contained 9 bases not matched to a gene. CDR3 sequence reads: CASSGLAGGPTGELFF. Here the CDR3 DNA reads TGTGCCAGCAGCGGTCTGGCGGGGGGTCCCACCGGGGAGCTGTTTTTT.

The chain employs TRBV19 and TRBJ2-1; TRBD1 aligns across 7 bases. Germline values: CDR1 LNHDA, CDR2 SQIVND (reference sequence). The CDR3 runs to 14 residues. V gave up 5 bases and J gave up 6 bases; unmatched junction bases: 7. The DNA for the CDR3 is TGTGCCAGTAGTCCGGTTACAGGGGCCAATGAGCAGTTCTTC. Translating it yields CASSPVTGANEQFF.

There are a few counts of this clonotype. Here the CDR3 reads CAGAPFPMETQYF. DNA for the CDR3: TGTGCCGGGGCACCCTTTCCCATGGAGACCCAGTACTTC. This chain links TRBV7-9 with TRBJ2-5; weak D call: TRBD1 (5 bases). From germline, CDR1 is SEHNR and CDR2 FQNEAQ (reference sequence). The V end lost 11 bases, the J end lost 5 bases, and 18 bases lay between the germline ends. CDR3 length equals 13 residues.

V usage is TRBV20-1 and J usage is TRBJ1-2, with D unclear. Germline CDR1 is DFQATT and CDR2 is SNEGSKA (reference sequence). The CDR3 sequence is 11 residues long. This chain's CDR3 is CSGEAAYGYTF. Written as DNA, the CDR3 is TGCAGCGGGGAGGCAGCCTATGGCTACACCTTC.

The CDR3 DNA reads TGCGCCAGCAGCTTGGAAGGCCTAGCGGTCTCCTACGAGCAGTACTTC. This encodes CASSLEGLAVSYEQYF. The chain recombines TRBV5-1 with TRBJ2-7; 7 bases match TRBD2. With V trimmed by 0 bases and J by 0 bases, 6 bases remained unmatched. CDR1 and CDR2 from the germline V gene are SGHRS and YFSETQ. The CDR3 has 16 residues.

The chain uses TRBV20-1 and TRBJ1-3; D uncertain. V lost 6 bases and J 7 bases, leaving 22 bases between the germline ends. CDR3 size: 15 residues. Germline-derived CDR1 and CDR2 are DFQATT and SNEGSKA (reference sequence). This CDR3 reads CSAHAPGRPWNTIYF. As DNA, the CDR3 is TGCAGTGCCCATGCGCCAGGTCGTCCGTGGAACACCATATATTTT.

CDR3 loop: CATSRYQGDEQYF. The CDR3 DNA sequence: TGTGCCACCAGCAGATATCAAGGGGATGAGCAGTACTTC. The gene calls are TRBV15 and TRBJ2-7; TRBD1 might be the D (5 bases). The germline V gene encodes CDR1 LNHNV and CDR2 YYDKDF (reference sequence). The length of the CDR3 is 13 residues. V was clipped by 2 bases and J by 7 bases, with 12 bases between them.

In DNA, the CDR3 is TGTGCCAGCAGTTTAAAGGGCGACACCTACGAGCAGTACTTC. This gives the protein CASSLKGDTYEQYF. V usage is TRBV12-3 or TRBV12-4 and J usage is TRBJ2-7, with D unresolved. The CDR3 runs 14 residues. The V and J ends lost 2 bases and 2 bases respectively, with 10 bases between them.

This clonotype showed up just a few times. The chain is built from TRBV4-1 and TRBJ2-1; 7 bases fit TRBD1. V trimming: 0 bases; J trimming: 4 bases; junction bases outside the gene matches: 9. The germline V gene encodes CDR1 MGHRA and CDR2 YSYEKL. The CDR3 totals 17 residues. CDR3 amino acids: CASSQEFKGAGYNEQFF. CDR3 DNA sequence: TGCGCCAGCAGCCAAGAATTTAAGGGGGCAGGATACAATGAGCAGTTCTTC.

The V call is TRBV7-3, the J call TRBJ1-5, with D possibly being TRBD1 (5 bases). V lost 5 bases and J lost 8, with 13 bases in between. The CDR3 is 13 residues long. Germline values: CDR1 SGHTA, CDR2 FQGTGA. CDR3: CASSLVRGEPQHF. The CDR3, as DNA: TGTGCCAGCAGCCTTGTACGGGGGGAGCCCCAGCATTTT.

The chain employs TRBV3-1 and TRBJ2-3; D unresolved. The CDR3 is made up of 13 amino acids. V dropped 1 base and J dropped 5 bases, with 7 bases sitting between them. From germline, CDR1 is LGHDT and CDR2 YNNKEL (reference sequence). CDR3 sequence: CASSQARRDTQYF. DNA for the CDR3: TGTGCCAGCAGCCAAGCTAGAAGAGATACGCAGTATTTT.

With regard to this clonotype: Possible read error: a much larger clone is one base away. This chain joins TRBV7-9 and TRBJ1-1; 7 positions match TRBD1. The CDR3 has 14 amino acids. V gave up 1 base and J gave up 4 bases; unmatched junction bases: 3. The germline V gene encodes CDR1 SEHNR and CDR2 FQNEAQ (reference sequence). The CDR3 DNA is TGTGCCAGCAGCTTAGAGTCAGGGGGCACTGAAGCTTTCTTT. Translation: CASSLESGGTEAFF.

This clonotype was seen more than once but under ten times. The rearrangement links TRBV30 to TRBJ1-5; maybe TRBD1 (5 bases). Trimming took 2 bases from V and 5 from J, leaving 25 bases between them. The CDR3 consists of 18 residues. Germline assignment: CDR1 GTSNPN and CDR2 SVGIG (reference sequence). In nucleotides, the CDR3 is TGTGCCTGGAGTAGAGTGCGTATCCCGGGGCCCGGGGATCAGCCCCAGCATTTT. Its translation is CAWSRVRIPGPGDQPQHF. Combining the CDR3 with reference TRBV30 and TRBJ1-5 gives the whole variable domain SQTIHQWPATLVQPVGSPLSLECTVEGTSNPNLYWYRQAAGRGLQLLFYSVGIGQISSEVPQNLSASRPQDRQFILSSKKLLLSDSGFYLCAWSRVRIPGPGDQPQHFGDGTRLSIL.

Of note for this clonotype: Sequence at one end of the junction differs from germline and may be a read error. The rearrangement uses TRBV2 and TRBJ1-4; 9 nucleotides match TRBD1. Germline V gives CDR1 SNHLY, CDR2 FYNNEI. This CDR3 is 15 amino acids long. This CDR3 reads CASSEAGTGNEKLFF. The CDR3 DNA follows: TGTGCCAGCAGCGAAGCCGGGACAGGGAATGAAAAACTGTTTTTT.

The chain carries TRBV30 and TRBJ2-3, with D tentatively TRBD1 (6 bases). The V end lost 5 bases, the J end lost 3 bases, and 15 bases lay between the germline ends. CDR1 and CDR2 (germline): GTSNPN, SVGIG (reference sequence). The CDR3 covers 14 residues. This chain's CDR3 is CAWGYRAVTDTQYF. DNA for the CDR3: TGTGCCTGGGGGTACAGGGCGGTGACAGATACGCAGTATTTT.

This clonotype turned up a few times. The chain couples TRBV14 to TRBJ2-7; 9 nucleotides agree with TRBD1. Germline assignment: CDR1 SGHDN and CDR2 FVKESK. This CDR3 comprises 14 residues. J lost 4 bases, V lost 4 bases, and 5 bases had no gene match. The CDR3 loop is CASSRQTGGYEQYF. CDR3 DNA sequence: TGTGCCAGCAGCCGGCAGACAGGGGGATACGAGCAGTACTTC.

V gene TRBV3-1 combines with J gene TRBJ1-1, with 8 bases identical to TRBD1. After removal of 6 bases from V and 6 bases from J, the junction contained 6 bases not matched to a gene. CDR1 and CDR2 (germline): LGHDT, YNNKEL (reference sequence). CDR3 size: 13 residues. The CDR3 spells CASRTGGRAEAFF. CDR3 DNA: TGTGCCAGCAGAACAGGGGGTAGGGCTGAAGCTTTCTTT.

This clonotype has a handful of counts. The gene calls are TRBV6-1 and TRBJ2-1, with TRBD2 matching over 10 bases. CDR1 is MNHNS and CDR2 is SASEGT in the germline V gene. V shed 7 bases and J 4 bases; nucleotides not matched to a gene: 13. The CDR3 has 17 residues. Here the CDR3 DNA reads TGTGCCAGCACCCCGGCTAGCGGGGGTCTCCCTTACAATGAGCAGTTCTTC. Encoded protein: CASTPASGGLPYNEQFF.

This chain connects TRBV20-1 to TRBJ1-1; 8 positions agree with TRBD1. The ends lost 2 bases at V and 11 bases at J; junction bases unmatched: 10. This CDR3 contains 13 residues. Germline assignment: CDR1 DFQATT and CDR2 SNEGSKA (reference sequence). CDR3 loop: CSARIRQGLLAFF. CDR3 nucleotides: TGCAGTGCTAGAATTCGACAGGGGTTGTTGGCTTTCTTT.

The chain has TRBV12-3 or TRBV12-4 and TRBJ1-1; 9 bases line up with TRBD1. The V and J ends lost 6 bases and 5 bases, in that order; junction bases with no gene match: 16. There are 17 residues in the CDR3. In DNA, the CDR3 is TGTGCCAGCAGACCCATAGTTTTGGGACAGGGAATTACTGAAGCTTTCTTT. Its protein product is CASRPIVLGQGITEAFF.

This clonotype was detected a few times. This sequence joins TRBV4-1 and TRBJ2-3; 9 bases agree with TRBD1. Trimming at V came to 4 bases and at J to 2 bases, leaving 10 bases not matched to a gene. The V gene's germline CDR1 is MGHRA and CDR2 YSYEKL. The CDR3 spans 17 residues. CDR3 bases: TGCGCCAGCAGCCGGAACCCGGGACAGGGAACCACAGATACGCAGTATTTT. Encoded protein: CASSRNPGQGTTDTQYF.

The chain links TRBV10-3 to TRBJ1-1, with D perhaps TRBD1 (5 bases). Trimming shortened V by 3 bases and J by 0 bases, and 14 bases separated the two germline ends. This CDR3 has 16 residues. The germline V gene encodes CDR1 ENHRY and CDR2 SYGVKD. The CDR3 reads CAISDPVRGMNTEAFF. The CDR3 region has the DNA TGTGCCATCAGTGATCCGGTAAGGGGAATGAACACTGAAGCTTTCTTT.